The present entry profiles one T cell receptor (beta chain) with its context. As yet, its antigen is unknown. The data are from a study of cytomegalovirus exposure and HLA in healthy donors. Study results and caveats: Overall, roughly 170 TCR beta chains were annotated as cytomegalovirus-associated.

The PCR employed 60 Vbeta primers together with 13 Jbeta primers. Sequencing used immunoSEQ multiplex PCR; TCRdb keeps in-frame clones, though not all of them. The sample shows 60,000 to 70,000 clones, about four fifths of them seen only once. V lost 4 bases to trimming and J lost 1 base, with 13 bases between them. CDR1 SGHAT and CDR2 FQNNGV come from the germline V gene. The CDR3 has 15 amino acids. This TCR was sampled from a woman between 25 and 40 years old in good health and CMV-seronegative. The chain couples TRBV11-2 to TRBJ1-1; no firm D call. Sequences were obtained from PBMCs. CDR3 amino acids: CASSSLSGKNTEAFF. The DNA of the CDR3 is TGTGCCAGCAGCTCCCTTTCGGGGAAGAACACTGAAGCTTTCTTT.